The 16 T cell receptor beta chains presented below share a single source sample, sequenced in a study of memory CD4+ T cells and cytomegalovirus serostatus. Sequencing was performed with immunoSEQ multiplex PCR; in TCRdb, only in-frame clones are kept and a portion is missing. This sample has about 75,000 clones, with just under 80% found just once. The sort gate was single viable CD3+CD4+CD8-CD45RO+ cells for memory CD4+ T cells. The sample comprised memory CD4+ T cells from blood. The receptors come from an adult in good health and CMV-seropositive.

CDR3 protein: CASSYRDTIVAFF. The CDR3 coding sequence is TGTGCCAGCAGCTACCGGGACACCATCGTAGCTTTCTTT. The chain uses TRBV5-6 and TRBJ1-1; maybe TRBD1 (6 bases). V was clipped by 3 bases and J by 10 bases, with 16 bases between them. This CDR3 is built from 13 residues. The germline gives CDR1 SGHDT, CDR2 YYEEEE.

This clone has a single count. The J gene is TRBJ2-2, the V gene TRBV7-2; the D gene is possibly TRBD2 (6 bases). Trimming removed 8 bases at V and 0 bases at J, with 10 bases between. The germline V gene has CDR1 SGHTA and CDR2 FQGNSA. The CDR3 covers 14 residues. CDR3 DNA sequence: TGTGCCAGCTTCCTAGCGCCGAACACCGGGGAGCTGTTTTTT. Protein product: CASFLAPNTGELFF.

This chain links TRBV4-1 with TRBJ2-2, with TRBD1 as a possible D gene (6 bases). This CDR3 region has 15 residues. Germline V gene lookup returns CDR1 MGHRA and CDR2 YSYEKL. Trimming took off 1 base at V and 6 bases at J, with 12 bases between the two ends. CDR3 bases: TGCGCCAGCAGCCAAGTCCAGGGGCGGCCCGGGGAGCTGTTTTTT. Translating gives CASSQVQGRPGELFF.

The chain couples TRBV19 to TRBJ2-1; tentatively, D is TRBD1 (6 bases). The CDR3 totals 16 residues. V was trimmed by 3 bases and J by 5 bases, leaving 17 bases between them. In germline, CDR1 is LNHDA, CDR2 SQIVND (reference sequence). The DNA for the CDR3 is TGTGCCAGTAGTATCCTTTTAGGGGGATCCAACAATGAGCAGTTCTTC. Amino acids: CASSILLGGSNNEQFF.

The CDR3 DNA sequence: TGTGCCAGCAGCTTTATTGGGAGGGAGACAGATACGCAGTATTTT. Translation: CASSFIGRETDTQYF. This chain connects TRBV5-6 to TRBJ2-3, with 7 bases identical to TRBD2. This CDR3 is built from 15 residues. With 2 bases clipped from V and 3 bases from J, the junction kept 6 bases outside the gene matches. Germline CDR1 SGHDT, CDR2 YYEEEE.

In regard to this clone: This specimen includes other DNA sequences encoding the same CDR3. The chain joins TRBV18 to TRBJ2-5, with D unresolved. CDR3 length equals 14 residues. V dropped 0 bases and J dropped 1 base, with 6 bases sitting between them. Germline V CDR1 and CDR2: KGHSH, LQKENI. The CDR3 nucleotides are TGTGCCAGCTCACCACCTACCGCCCAAGAGACCCAGTACTTC. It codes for CASSPPTAQETQYF.

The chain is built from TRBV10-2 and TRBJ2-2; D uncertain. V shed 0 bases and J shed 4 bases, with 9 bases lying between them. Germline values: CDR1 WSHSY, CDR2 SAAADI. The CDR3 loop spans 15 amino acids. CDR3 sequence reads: CASSESPGSTGELFF. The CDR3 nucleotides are TGCGCCAGCAGTGAGTCGCCCGGAAGCACCGGGGAGCTGTTTTTT.

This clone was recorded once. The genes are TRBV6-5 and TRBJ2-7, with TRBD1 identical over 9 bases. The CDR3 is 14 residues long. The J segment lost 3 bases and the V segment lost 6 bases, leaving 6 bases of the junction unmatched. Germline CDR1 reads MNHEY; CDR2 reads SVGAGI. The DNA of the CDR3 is TGTGCCAGCAGACGGGGACAGGGAATCTACGAGCAGTACGTC. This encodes CASRRGQGIYEQYV.

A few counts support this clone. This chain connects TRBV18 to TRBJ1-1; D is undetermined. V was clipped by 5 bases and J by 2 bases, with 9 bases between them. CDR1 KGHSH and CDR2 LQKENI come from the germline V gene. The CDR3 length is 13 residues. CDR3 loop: CASSGRLNTEAFF. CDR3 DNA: TGTGCCAGCTCAGGCCGGTTAAACACTGAAGCTTTCTTT.

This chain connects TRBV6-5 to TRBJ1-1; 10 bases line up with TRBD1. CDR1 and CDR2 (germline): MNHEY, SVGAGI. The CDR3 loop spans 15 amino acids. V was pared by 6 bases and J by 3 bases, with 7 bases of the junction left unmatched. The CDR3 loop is CASSPDRGYDTEAFF. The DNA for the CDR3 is TGTGCCAGCAGCCCGGACAGGGGGTATGACACTGAAGCTTTCTTT.

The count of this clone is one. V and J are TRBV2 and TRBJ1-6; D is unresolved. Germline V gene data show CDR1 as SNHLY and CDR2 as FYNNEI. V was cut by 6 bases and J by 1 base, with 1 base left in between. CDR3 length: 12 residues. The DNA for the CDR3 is TGTGCCAGCAGATCCTATAATTCACCCCTCCACTTT. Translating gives CASRSYNSPLHF.

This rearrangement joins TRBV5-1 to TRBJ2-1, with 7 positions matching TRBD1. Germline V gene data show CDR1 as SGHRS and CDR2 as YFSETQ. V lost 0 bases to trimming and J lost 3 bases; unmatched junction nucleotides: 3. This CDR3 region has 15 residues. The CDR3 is CASSLAGTDYNEQFF. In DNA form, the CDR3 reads TGCGCCAGCAGCTTGGCGGGGACAGACTACAATGAGCAGTTCTTC. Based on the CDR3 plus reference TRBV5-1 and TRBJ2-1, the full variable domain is KAGVTQTPRYLIKTRGQQVTLSCSPISGHRSVSWYQQTPGQGLQFLFEYFSETQRNKGNFPGRFSGRQFSNSRSEMNVSTLELGDSALYLCASSLAGTDYNEQFFGPGTRLTVL.

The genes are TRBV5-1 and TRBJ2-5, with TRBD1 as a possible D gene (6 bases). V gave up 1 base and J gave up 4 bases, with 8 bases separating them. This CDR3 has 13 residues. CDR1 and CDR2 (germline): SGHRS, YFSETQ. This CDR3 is CASSLTGPETQYF. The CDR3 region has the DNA TGCGCCAGCAGCTTGACAGGGCCAGAGACCCAGTACTTC.

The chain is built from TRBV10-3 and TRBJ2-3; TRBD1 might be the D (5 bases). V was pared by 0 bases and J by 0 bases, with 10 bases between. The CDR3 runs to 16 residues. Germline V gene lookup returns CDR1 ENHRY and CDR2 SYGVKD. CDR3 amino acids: CAISESRQPSTDTQYF. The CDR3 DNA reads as TGTGCCATCAGTGAGTCAAGACAGCCTAGCACAGATACGCAGTATTTT.

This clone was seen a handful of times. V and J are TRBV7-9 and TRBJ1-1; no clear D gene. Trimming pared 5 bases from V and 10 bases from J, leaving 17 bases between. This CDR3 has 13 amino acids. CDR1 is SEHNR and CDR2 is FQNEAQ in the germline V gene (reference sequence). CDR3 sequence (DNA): TGTGCCAGCAGCCAACTGGGAGGGTCCGCAGCTTTCTTT. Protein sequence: CASSQLGGSAAFF.

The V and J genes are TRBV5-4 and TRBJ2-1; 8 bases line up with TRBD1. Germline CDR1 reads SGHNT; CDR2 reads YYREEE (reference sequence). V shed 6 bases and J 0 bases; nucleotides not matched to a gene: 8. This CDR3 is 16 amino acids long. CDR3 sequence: CASKSRTGTSYNEQFF. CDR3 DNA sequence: TGTGCCAGCAAAAGCCGGACAGGGACCTCCTACAATGAGCAGTTCTTC.